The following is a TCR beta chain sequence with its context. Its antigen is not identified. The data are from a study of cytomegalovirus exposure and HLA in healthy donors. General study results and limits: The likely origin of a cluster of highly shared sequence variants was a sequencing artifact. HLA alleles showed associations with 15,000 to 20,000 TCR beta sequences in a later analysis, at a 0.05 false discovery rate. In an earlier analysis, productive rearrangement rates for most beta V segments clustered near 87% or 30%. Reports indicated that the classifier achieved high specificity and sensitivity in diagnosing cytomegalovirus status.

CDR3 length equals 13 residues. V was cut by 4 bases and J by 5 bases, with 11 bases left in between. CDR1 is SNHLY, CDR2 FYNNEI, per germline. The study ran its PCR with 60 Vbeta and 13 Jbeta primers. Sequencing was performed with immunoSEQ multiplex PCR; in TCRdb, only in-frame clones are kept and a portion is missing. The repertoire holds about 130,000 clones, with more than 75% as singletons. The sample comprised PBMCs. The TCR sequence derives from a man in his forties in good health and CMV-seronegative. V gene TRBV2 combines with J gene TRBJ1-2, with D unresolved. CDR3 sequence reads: CASSGVSGYGYTF. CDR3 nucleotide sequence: TGTGCCAGCAGTGGGGTTTCGGGGTATGGCTACACCTTC.